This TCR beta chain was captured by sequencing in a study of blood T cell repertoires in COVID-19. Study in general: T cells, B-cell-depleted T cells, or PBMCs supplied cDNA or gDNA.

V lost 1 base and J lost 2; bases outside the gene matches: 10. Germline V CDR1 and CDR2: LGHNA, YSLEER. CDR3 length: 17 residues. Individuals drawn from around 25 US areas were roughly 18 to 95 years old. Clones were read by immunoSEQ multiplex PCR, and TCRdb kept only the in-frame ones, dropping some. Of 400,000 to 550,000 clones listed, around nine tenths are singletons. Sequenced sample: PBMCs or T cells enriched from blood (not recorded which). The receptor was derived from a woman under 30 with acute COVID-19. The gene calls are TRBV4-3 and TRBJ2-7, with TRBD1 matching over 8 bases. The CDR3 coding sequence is TGCGCCAGCAGCCAAGCCTTGTGGGGACAGGTACCCTACGAGCAGTACTTC. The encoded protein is CASSQALWGQVPYEQYF.